A single sample gave rise to the 11 T cell receptor beta chains below, sequenced in a study of control samples from healthy donors and cancer patients. The method was immunoSEQ multiplex PCR; TCRdb's version includes in-frame clones alone and lacks a portion of them. The table includes about 140,000 clones, roughly 89% detected once. The sequenced sample was blood. The receptors were sampled from a man younger than 40 in good health.

The table lists this clone with a count of one. This chain uses TRBV24-1 with TRBJ1-5; 7 positions agree with TRBD1. Trimming took 4 bases from V and 7 from J; bases not matched to a gene: 6. The CDR3 is 14 residues long. In germline, CDR1 is KGHDR, CDR2 SFDVKD. CDR3 loop: CATSERGGRQPQHF. CDR3 nucleotide sequence: TGTGCCACCAGTGAGCGAGGGGGCAGGCAGCCCCAGCATTTT.

This sequence joins TRBV27 and TRBJ1-5; weak D call: TRBD1 (6 bases). Trimming stripped 3 bases from V and 3 bases from J, with 12 bases between. The length of the CDR3 is 15 residues. Germline lookup yields CDR1 MNHEY and CDR2 SMNVEV (reference sequence). CDR3 nucleotide sequence: TGTGCCAGCAGTTTTCTAACAGGGACCAATCAGCCCCAGCATTTT. This encodes CASSFLTGTNQPQHF.

This sequence joins TRBV12-5 and TRBJ1-1; 8 positions match TRBD1. The CDR3 length is 13 residues. Germline CDR1 LGHNT, CDR2 FRNRAP. Trimming took 6 bases from V and 5 from J; bases not matched to a gene: 5. CDR3 region: CASGRQGWTEAFF. CDR3 nucleotide sequence: TGTGCTAGTGGCAGACAGGGGTGGACTGAAGCTTTCTTT.

The rearrangement links TRBV30 to TRBJ1-2, with D unclear. Trimming pared 0 bases from V and 8 bases from J, leaving 16 bases between. The CDR3 covers 14 residues. From germline, CDR1 is GTSNPN and CDR2 SVGIG (reference sequence). In DNA form, the CDR3 reads TGTGCCTGGAGTGTAAAGGCCTGGACCGGAGGCTACACCTTC. Its translation is CAWSVKAWTGGYTF.

The chain recombines TRBV7-9 with TRBJ1-1, with TRBD1 as a possible D gene (6 bases). Deletions cut 4 bases from V and 4 bases from J, with 10 bases between. The CDR3 consists of 13 residues. Germline CDR1 SEHNR, CDR2 FQNEAQ (reference sequence). The CDR3 coding sequence is TGTGCCAGCAGCTCCGGACAGATCACTGAAGCTTTCTTT. Residues: CASSSGQITEAFF.

The gene calls are TRBV7-8 and TRBJ1-1, with a possible D match to TRBD1 (5 bases). This CDR3 spans 18 amino acids. From germline, CDR1 is SGHVS and CDR2 FQNEAQ. The germline V and J ends were trimmed by 0 bases and 0 bases, with 17 bases remaining between them. The CDR3 is CASSLAWVGGRLNTEAFF. In nucleotides, the CDR3 is TGTGCCAGCAGCTTAGCATGGGTCGGGGGAAGATTGAACACTGAAGCTTTCTTT.

On this clone: Other DNA sequences from this sample encode an identical CDR3 as well. The CDR3 protein is CAWTGTGYGYTF. Here the CDR3 DNA reads TGTGCCTGGACCGGGACAGGGTATGGCTACACCTTC. V and J are TRBV30 and TRBJ1-2; 9 nucleotides align to TRBD1. V was pared by 4 bases and J by 5 bases, with 2 bases of the junction left unmatched. The CDR3 spans 12 residues. CDR1 is GTSNPN, CDR2 SVGIG, per germline (reference sequence). The whole variable domain, remainder taken from reference TRBV30 and TRBJ1-2, is SQTIHQWPATLVQPVGSPLSLECTVEGTSNPNLYWYRQAAGRGLQLLFYSVGIGQISSEVPQNLSASRPQDRQFILSSKKLLLSDSGFYLCAWTGTGYGYTFGSGTRLTVV.

The chain joins TRBV18 to TRBJ2-1; 7 bases align to TRBD2. The CDR3 contains 16 residues. Trimming at V came to 3 bases and at J to 4 bases, leaving 9 bases not matched to a gene. The germline V gene encodes CDR1 KGHSH and CDR2 LQKENI. The CDR3 spells CASSPQRGNLYNEQFF. The CDR3 DNA is TGTGCCAGCTCACCTCAGCGGGGAAACCTTTACAATGAGCAGTTCTTC.

The V gene is TRBV10-3, the J gene TRBJ1-1; possibly TRBD1 for D (5 bases). The CDR3 totals 16 residues. Trimming removed 5 bases from V and 1 base from J, with 17 bases in between. Germline loops: CDR1 ENHRY, CDR2 SYGVKD. CDR3 in amino acids: CAISSSVGGSNTEAFF. In DNA, the CDR3 is TGTGCCATCAGTTCAAGCGTTGGGGGTTCGAACACTGAAGCTTTCTTT.

The chain couples TRBV12-5 to TRBJ1-1; TRBD1 aligns across 7 bases. The junction had 0 bases not matched to a gene; V was cut back by 2 bases and J by 3 bases. Germline V gene data show CDR1 as LGHNT and CDR2 as FRNRAP. This CDR3 contains 13 residues. The CDR3 DNA follows: TGTGCTAGTGGTTTGACAGGGGACACTGAAGCTTTCTTT. This translates into CASGLTGDTEAFF. Full variable domain (rest looked up from reference TRBV12-5 and TRBJ1-1): DARVTQTPRHKVTEMGQEVTMRCQPILGHNTVFWYRQTMMQGLELLAYFRNRAPLDDSGMPKDRFSAEMPDATLATLKIQPSEPRDSAVYFCASGLTGDTEAFFGQGTRLTVV.

The gene calls are TRBV7-2 and TRBJ1-5, with D perhaps TRBD1 (6 bases). CDR3 length equals 13 residues. V was cut by 1 base and J by 6 bases, with 7 bases left in between. The germline CDR1 and CDR2 sequences are SGHTA and FQGNSA. In DNA, the CDR3 is TGTGCCAGCAGCTTAGTAGGGGGTCAGCCCCAGCATTTT. Its translation: CASSLVGGQPQHF.